A selection of T cell receptor beta chains follows, all from one sample in a study of shared clonotypes between healthy human individuals. The data were produced by immunoSEQ multiplex PCR, yet TCRdb's version contains in-frame clones alone and is incomplete. Here the sample spans roughly 2.6 million clones, just over 90% being singletons. The sequenced sample consisted of naive CD4+ T cells sorted from blood. Every receptor here comes from a man younger than 35 in good health. Each CDR3 is given with its conserved first and last residue. A D gene is named only where the DNA matches it firmly. Some rows mark clone size as missing; the rest say once, few, many or name a class of expanded clone.

D gene,V gene,clone size,J gene,CDR3 DNA,CDR3 protein
TRBD2,TRBV7-2,.,TRBJ2-3,TGTGCCAGCAGCACCCGACTAGCGGGAGCGGCAGATACGCAGTATTTT,CASSTRLAGAADTQYF
TRBD1,TRBV7-9,.,TRBJ1-2,TGTGCCAGCAGCCCGTGGGACAGGCCCACTTCGCCTAACTATGGCTACACCTTC,CASSPWDRPTSPNYGYTF
TRBD1,TRBV5-8,.,TRBJ1-4,TGTGCCAGCAGCCCGGGGACAGGATCCGATGAAAAACTGTTTTTT,CASSPGTGSDEKLFF
.,TRBV28,.,TRBJ1-3,TGTGCCAGCAGTTTATTTCAGGGGATGTCTGGAAACACCATATATTTT,CASSLFQGMSGNTIYF
.,TRBV10-1,.,TRBJ1-4,TGCGCCAGCAGTGAGTCTGGCAGGGGCGAGGGAAAACTGTTTTTT,CASSESGRGEGKLFF
TRBD1,TRBV10-2,.,TRBJ1-1,TGCGCCAGCAGATTCCAGGGACAGGGGAACACTGAAGCTTTCTTT,CASRFQGQGNTEAFF
.,TRBV4-3,.,TRBJ2-5,TGCGCCAGCAGCCAAGGACCAGGGACCCAAGAGACCCAGTACTTC,CASSQGPGTQETQYF
TRBD1,TRBV7-9,.,TRBJ2-7,TGTGCCAGCAGCTCGGGACAGGGCCTACCCTTGGTGGAGTACGAGCAGTACTTC,CASSSGQGLPLVEYEQYF
.,TRBV30,.,TRBJ1-1,TGTGCCTGGAGTACGGTGACTTGGGGCGCCGCTTTCTTT,CAWSTVTWGAAFF
TRBD1,TRBV19,.,TRBJ2-7,TGTGCCAGTAGTATACCAGCCGGGACAGGGGGCAACTACGAGCAGTACTTC,CASSIPAGTGGNYEQYF
TRBD2,TRBV4-2,.,TRBJ2-3,TGTGCCAGCAGCCAAGGAGCTAGCGGGAGAACAGATACGCAGTATTTT,CASSQGASGRTDTQYF
.,TRBV6-6,.,TRBJ1-4,TGTGCCAGCAAACCTGACTCGATCGGGGGCGAAAAACTGTTTTTT,CASKPDSIGGEKLFF
TRBD2,TRBV5-4,once,TRBJ2-7,TGTGCCAGCAGCATCGGCGGGGGGGCGTCCTACGAGCAGTACTTC,CASSIGGGASYEQYF
TRBD2,TRBV30,.,TRBJ2-1,TGTGCCTGGAGTGTATCTAGCGGGAGGGCCACTGAGCAGTTCTTC,CAWSVSSGRATEQFF
.,TRBV20-1,.,TRBJ1-4,TGCAGTGTCGCAACTAATGAAAAACTGTTTTTT,CSVATNEKLFF
TRBD2,TRBV27,.,TRBJ2-1,TGTGCCAGCAGTTCGGCGGGGACTAGCATACCCAATGAGCAGTTCTTC,CASSSAGTSIPNEQFF
.,TRBV5-1,.,TRBJ1-2,TGCGCCAGCAGCTTGGCCGATGGAGGGCCTGGCTACACCTTC,CASSLADGGPGYTF
.,TRBV10-3,.,TRBJ2-7,TGTGCCAGCAGTTATTACTACGAGCAGTACTTC,CASSYYYEQYF
.,TRBV5-1,once,TRBJ2-3,TGCGCCAGCAGCTTGGACGGTTCTCACACAGATACGCAGTATTTT,CASSLDGSHTDTQYF
.,TRBV27,.,TRBJ2-7,TGTGCCAGCAGCTCCACAGGGTCTCCCTACGAGCAGTACTTC,CASSSTGSPYEQYF
.,TRBV20-1,.,TRBJ1-6,TGCAGTGCTCCTCTGGACGTATCACTCCACTTT,CSAPLDVSLHF
.,TRBV19,.,TRBJ1-1,TGTGCCAGTAGTGTCAAGATGAACACTGAAGCTTTCTTT,CASSVKMNTEAFF
.,TRBV7-9,.,TRBJ1-3,TGTGCCAGCAGCCAGACAGTATCCCGGGACGCAGGAAACACCATATATTTT,CASSQTVSRDAGNTIYF
TRBD1,TRBV2,.,TRBJ1-1,TGTGCCAGCGGAGTGGACAGGGGGATAGTTAGCACTGAAGCTTTCTTT,CASGVDRGIVSTEAFF
TRBD1,TRBV10-2,.,TRBJ2-3,TGCGCCAGCAGTGGAGACAGGGTAGTTACGCAGTATTTT,CASSGDRVVTQYF
TRBD2,TRBV7-2,.,TRBJ2-3,TGTGCCAGCAGCTCGACTAGCGGGACCACAGATACGCAGTATTTT,CASSSTSGTTDTQYF
.,TRBV2,.,TRBJ2-1,TGTGCCAGCACGACCAGCAATGAGCAGTTCTTC,CASTTSNEQFF
.,TRBV19,.,TRBJ1-5,TGTGCCAGTAGTCCCTTCTCTACAGGGTCCAATCAGCCCCAGCATTTT,CASSPFSTGSNQPQHF
.,TRBV19,once,TRBJ2-7,TGTGCCAGTAGTAGAAGACCGCTAGACCCCTACGAGCAGTACTTC,CASSRRPLDPYEQYF
TRBD1,TRBV9,.,TRBJ2-4,TGTGCCAGCAGCGGACCCGGGACAGGGGGGGCCAAAAACATTCAGTACTTC,CASSGPGTGGAKNIQYF
TRBD1,TRBV28,few,TRBJ1-5,TGTGCCAGCAGTCCCTTCCCGGACAGGAGCAATCAGCCCCAGCATTTT,CASSPFPDRSNQPQHF
TRBD1,TRBV30,few,TRBJ1-2,TGTGCCTGGACGGGACAGGGCTATGGCTACACCTTC,CAWTGQGYGYTF
TRBD1,TRBV5-1,.,TRBJ1-4,TGCGCCAGCAGCTCTGGGACAGGGAAAAATGAAAAACTGTTTTTT,CASSSGTGKNEKLFF
TRBD1,TRBV11-2,.,TRBJ2-5,TGTGCCAGCAGCTTAGTCACAGGGGGTTTAGAGACCCAGTACTTC,CASSLVTGGLETQYF
.,TRBV29-1,.,TRBJ2-7,TGCAGCGTCGCTACTTTAGGGGTTCCTTACGAGCAGTACTTC,CSVATLGVPYEQYF
TRBD2,TRBV19,.,TRBJ2-7,TGTGCCAGTAGTACGGCGGGAGGAGCGCTCGAGCAGTACTTC,CASSTAGGALEQYF
.,TRBV19,.,TRBJ1-5,TGTGCCAGTAGCCGTTCAGTTTATGGCAATCAGCCCCAGCATTTT,CASSRSVYGNQPQHF
.,TRBV6-6,.,TRBJ2-5,TGTGCCAGCAGTATCGTTTCCCAAGAGACCCAGTACTTC,CASSIVSQETQYF
TRBD1,TRBV6-4,few,TRBJ1-1,TGTGCCAGCAGGAGACAGGGGTCTATGAACACTGAAGCTTTCTTT,CASRRQGSMNTEAFF
TRBD2,TRBV7-8,.,TRBJ2-4,TGTGCCAGCAGCCCGTCACTAGCGGGAGGGCCCAAAAACATTCAGTACTTC,CASSPSLAGGPKNIQYF
.,TRBV7-2,.,TRBJ1-1,TGTGCCAGCAGCTTGTGGTGGGCGCAGAACACTGAAGCTTTCTTT,CASSLWWAQNTEAFF
.,TRBV6-5,.,TRBJ2-2,TGTGCCAGCAGTTACTGGGGGCGGCGGGCCGGGGAGCTGTTTTTT,CASSYWGRRAGELFF
.,TRBV5-6,once,TRBJ1-4,TGTGCCAGCAGCTTCGCAACTAATGAAAAACTGTTTTTT,CASSFATNEKLFF
.,TRBV23-1,.,TRBJ1-4,TGCGCCAGCAGTCAATCGAAACCTATTAATGAAAAACTGTTTTTT,CASSQSKPINEKLFF
.,TRBV23-1,once,TRBJ1-5,TGCGCCAGCAGTTCCCCGACAGGTAACAATCAGCCCCAGCATTTT,CASSSPTGNNQPQHF
TRBD2,TRBV5-4,.,TRBJ2-1,TGTGCCAGCAGCTTCGGGACTAGCGGGGGTCCTGAGCAGTTCTTC,CASSFGTSGGPEQFF
TRBD1,TRBV11-2,.,TRBJ1-2,TGTGCCAGCAGCCCGCTCAGGGGGGGCGACTATGGCTACACCTTC,CASSPLRGGDYGYTF